This T cell receptor beta chain stems from a study of cytomegalovirus exposure and HLA in healthy donors (dated by TCRdb to the late 2010s). Context from the whole study: An earlier analysis of approximately 590 of the donors reported more than 250 Gb of sequence data and 100 million to 130 million unique TCR beta sequences from approximately 180 million T cells. Among the roughly 400 genotyped donors, about 83% belonged to the genetic ancestry cluster associated with self-reported Caucasian donors. Besides the first cohort of around 670 subjects, a separate validation cohort made up of 120 or so different subjects was used. To predict cytomegalovirus infection status, the study brought together high-throughput TCR immunosequencing, statistical association of individual TCRs with disease status, and machine learning. In a later analysis, previously published TCR beta repertoires from 550 to 700 donors were re-analyzed and high-resolution HLA genotyping was added so that TCR occurrence patterns could be studied. The study profiled the T cell repertoires of 500 to 800 subjects by immunosequencing and related them to cytomegalovirus serostatus. Every discovery cohort repertoire had been produced on one sequencing platform. About 300 gigabases of sequencing data and approximately 85 million unique TCR sequences were included in an early release covering several hundred HLA-typed donors. Among a few hundred genotyped donors of the cohort, an average of approximately 230,000 unique TCR beta nucleotide sequences were sequenced per donor, around a sixth of them non-productive. The number of typed donors differed by locus: about 620-640 for A, B, C, DRB1 and DQB1; 500 to 550 for DQA1; about 600 for DPA1; and roughly 490 for DPB1. Donor age, sex, ethnicity and CMV serostatus were collected together with the repertoire data. The later analysis used no new phenotypic data to find candidate immune exposures, relying instead on TCR beta sequences and their occurrence across donors. To decide whether each TCR beta V gene segment behaved as functional or pseudogenic, an earlier analysis of some 600 of the donors relied on high-throughput TCR beta sequencing. Class I and class II HLA loci were covered by the typing at four-digit resolution. A later genetic analysis used genome-wide SNP genotypes for about 55% of the 666 donors, treating that subset as a discovery cohort. The study aimed to test whether cataloging public T cell receptors could reveal signatures of past pathogen exposure. Five DR-DQ haplotypes were treated as single units for association and clustering because of strong linkage in the cohort.

Comment on this clone: No cognate antigen has been identified for it. No base qualities exist here, and no much larger clone lies one base off it.

The cohort was made up of 666 healthy bone marrow donors. Cohort members were all nominally healthy when sampled, although unrecorded immune exposures were likely present. The donor was CMV seronegative and was included in the group of a few hundred seronegative cohort members. Each donor provided a peripheral blood sample, and peripheral blood mononuclear cells were used for TCR beta sequencing. Genomic DNA was extracted from the blood cell samples with the Qiagen DNeasy Blood Extraction Kit. What the study reported, not specific to this receptor: HLA typing was unavailable for some donors at each locus, so association tests used only the typed subset. When HLA alleles, especially DR and DQ, strongly co-occurred, TCR associations were difficult to assign to individual alleles. The 87-base-pair reads could not distinguish some IMGT-functional V segments, including TRBV6-2 and TRBV6-3, so those segments were excluded. A further reported finding was that TCR beta sequences accurately predicted the HLA-A and HLA-B alleles for most subjects in the first cohort. A later analysis found that HLA-associated TCR beta chains were more clonally expanded and had lower generation probabilities than equally common non-associated chains. The classifier was reported to diagnose cytomegalovirus status with high specificity and sensitivity in both the original and validation cohorts. This cohort had only TCR beta chains sequenced, and the lack of alpha or paired-chain data limited which features could be detected. An earlier analysis of 587 of the donors showed that most TCR beta V segments appeared in productive rearrangements either about 87% or about 30% of the time, which broadly matched IMGT annotations. According to a later genetic analysis, donors in an Asian-associated ancestry cluster had fewer N-insertions in productive TCRs than the roughly 670-donor mean. In vitro tests confirmed that three of the cytomegalovirus-associated TCR beta chains recognize cytomegalovirus antigens. The sequencing pipeline was judged likely to have produced a cluster of highly shared sequence variants as a technical artifact. A later genetic analysis associated a missense DCLRE1C variant with V-gene and J-gene trimming of TCR beta chains, and an independent cohort replicated the association. The study gave a list of roughly 150 TCR beta chains associated with cytomegalovirus. A later analysis found that most CMV-associated TCR beta chains appeared HLA-restricted, with HLA associations seemingly driven largely by CMV exposure. According to the authors, the approach could potentially be generalized to other disease states and immunological phenotypes. Most TCR sequences were seen in very few donors, while some public TCRs were found in many individuals. At a false discovery rate of 0.05, a later analysis linked roughly 17,000 TCR beta sequences to specific HLA alleles. Because counts were too low, seventeen rarely observed V segments, including chromosome 9 orphons, were left out of the earlier analysis of several hundred of the donors. Correlated functional status among segregating V segments might be attributable to linkage disequilibrium, but an unknown experimental factor could not be ruled out. CMV serostatus was the only immune exposure information available for the cohort. Presence/absence analyses assumed roughly uniform sequencing depth across donors, an assumption that may not hold. In a later analysis, TCR association rates were found to vary across HLA loci, with the most associated TCRs seen for DRB1 alleles and the fewest for HLA-C alleles. A later analysis reported that several top co-occurrence clusters appeared linked to parvovirus B19, influenza, CMV and Epstein-Barr virus.

Preparation of the library involved the immunoSEQ multiplex PCR assay. For the multiplex PCR, a mixture combining 60 forward primers for TCR Vbeta segments and 13 reverse primers for TCR Jbeta segments was used. Amplification of the CDR3 region of rearranged TCR beta genes was performed with a multiplex PCR assay on genomic DNA. On the Illumina HiSeq System, the amplified TCR beta libraries were sequenced as 87-base-pair reads. As for the authors' bioinformatics: Across the roughly 670 repertoires, a later analysis counted some 81 million unique TCR beta chains, some 11 million of which were shared by at least two donors. Raw reads were error-corrected and collapsed into unique sequences with a nearest-neighbor algorithm that merged closely related sequences to remove PCR and sequencing errors. Alignment of CDR3 sequences to IMGT reference sequences was used to assign V, D and J gene segments. For a sequence to be retained, a match of at least six nucleotides to both a V gene segment and a J gene segment was required. A rearrangement counted as productive if the CDR3 had no stop codons and remained in frame with V and J, and every other rearrangement counted as non-productive. CDR3 was defined according to IMGT convention as the region running from the second conserved V-encoded cysteine to the conserved J-encoded phenylalanine. In an earlier analysis of more than 550 of the donors, sequences lacking an unambiguous match to a single V gene segment were excluded. In an earlier analysis of 587 of the donors, a V segment was called functional when productive rearrangements were above 56.7%, and segregating when the standard deviation between donors exceeded 5%. A statistical classification framework was built to diagnose cytomegalovirus status from the catalog of TCR beta chain sequences. V and J gene assignment, in a later analysis, came from comparing TCR nucleotide sequences with IMGT/GENE-DB human TR gene sequences. The TCRdist pipeline was used in a later analysis to assign CDR3 sequences and most-parsimonious VDJ recombination scenarios. In a later analysis, each TCR beta chain was defined by its CDR3 amino acid sequence together with its V-gene family, and reads without a unique V-gene family were excluded. To address suspected cross-contamination and a sequencing artifact, a later analysis removed approximately 600 highly shared, low-generation-probability nucleotide sequences. For each public chain, a later analysis derived a clonal expansion index from normalized ranks of inferred template counts within each repertoire. In a later analysis, generation probabilities were computed using a VDJ recombination model fitted to out-of-frame rearrangements, and the results were checked against IGoR. Hypergeometric tests were used in a later analysis to score TCR-TCR, TCR-HLA and TCR-CMV co-occurrence, with a repertoire-size bias correction applied to the TCR pairs. In a later analysis, false discovery rates were estimated by permuting HLA or CMV assignments 20 times. In a later analysis, co-occurring TCRs were grouped using DBSCAN, and TCRdist sequence similarity was added for clustering within HLA-allele-positive subsets. Repertoires with fewer than 30,000 or more than 120,000 public chains were left out of co-occurrence clustering, as were a few repertoires with anomalous nucleotide sharing. TCRdb stores this immuneACCESS table with in-frame sequences only. Part of the clones is absent; in the studies checked, under half of the shortfall reflects unresolved V genes, and no reason is known for the rest. The V and J calls and clone size come from that table; D and trimming were worked out from the DNA. In this sample the table shows 160,000 or so clones, around 78% of which occur a single time. The ten largest clones represent 1.5% to 1.7% of the sample.

Trimming leaves V shorter by 0 bases and J shorter by 3 bases, with the junction holding 12 bases beyond the gene matches. The CDR3 runs 17 amino acids, cysteine and phenylalanine included. CDR3 DNA is the only sequence kept; it has 51 bases, read in frame from the first base. Looking up the germline V gene yields CDR1 SGDLS and CDR2 YYNGEE. The source of this sequence is a man between 40 and 49 years old in good health and CMV-seronegative. The chain is assembled from TRBV9 and TRBJ2-7; 7 junctional bases match TRBD1. Sequenced input: PBMCs. Here is the DNA: TGTGCCAGCAGCGTAGGGGGAAAACAGGGGATGAACTACGAGCAGTACTTC. Translated, it gives CASSVGGKQGMNYEQYF.